The rows below give T cell receptor beta chains drawn from one sample of a study of cytomegalovirus exposure and HLA in healthy donors. The method was immunoSEQ multiplex PCR; TCRdb's version includes in-frame clones alone and lacks a portion of them. The table includes 160,000 or so clones, roughly 80% detected once. Specimen: PBMCs. The source is a man aged 55 to 69 in good health and CMV-seronegative. The CDR3 runs from the conserved cysteine through the conserved F or W. The D gene is left open where the match is weak. The size of a clone is reported for some rows only, either as once, few or many, or as a class for expanded clones.

v_gene	j_gene	d_gene	len	abundance	CDR3nt	CDR3aa
TRBV5-1	TRBJ2-5	TRBD1	16	.	TGCGCCAGCAGCTTGGGGCAGGCAGGGGGCTCCTTGTCCCAGTACTTC	CASSLGQAGGSLSQYF
TRBV6-1	TRBJ1-1	TRBD1	13	.	TGTGCCAGCAGTGAAGCCCTGTCAGGGGGCGACTTCTTT	CASSEALSGGDFF
TRBV4-1	TRBJ2-7	.	15	.	TGCGCCAGCAGCCAAGATCGGAGTCAGTCCTACGAGCAGTACTTC	CASSQDRSQSYEQYF
TRBV30	TRBJ2-3	.	13	.	TGTGCCTGGAGTGTTGGAGGCACAGATACGCAGTATTTT	CAWSVGGTDTQYF
TRBV7-8	TRBJ1-2	.	13	.	TGTGCCAGCAGAGGGGCTGCTAACTATGGCTACACCTTC	CASRGAANYGYTF
TRBV19	TRBJ2-7	TRBD2	17	.	TGTGCCAGTAGTGATCCGGGACTAGCGGGACACTCCTACGAGCAGTACTTC	CASSDPGLAGHSYEQYF
TRBV18	TRBJ2-5	.	15	.	TGTGCCAGCTCACCGCGACTAGACCAGCAAGAGACCCAGTACTTC	CASSPRLDQQETQYF
TRBV29-1	TRBJ1-4	.	13	.	TGCAGCGTTGCCGGGGGGTGGGATGAAAAACTGTTTTTT	CSVAGGWDEKLFF
TRBV6-1	TRBJ1-6	.	14	.	TGTGCCAGCAGACAGGGCTCCTATAATTCACCCCTCCACTTT	CASRQGSYNSPLHF
TRBV15	TRBJ2-7	TRBD1	14	.	TGTGCCACCAGCAGATCTGGACAGGGCTACGAGCAGTACTTC	CATSRSGQGYEQYF
TRBV6-4	TRBJ2-6	TRBD1	16	.	TGTGCCAGCAGTGACACAGGGGGCGCTGGGGCCAACGTCCTGACTTTC	CASSDTGGAGANVLTF
TRBV5-1	TRBJ1-1	.	13	.	TGCGCCAGCAGCTCCACAATGAACACTGAAGCTTTCTTT	CASSSTMNTEAFF
TRBV11-2	TRBJ2-1	.	16	.	TGTGCCAGCAGCTCAAGGACAGAAAGCTCCTACAATGAGCAGTTCTTC	CASSSRTESSYNEQFF
TRBV5-4	TRBJ2-1	TRBD1	11	few	TGTGCCAGCAGCCTCGACAGGGTTCTGGTCTTC	CASSLDRVLVF
TRBV7-8	TRBJ1-1	.	14	few	TGTGCCAGCAGCTTAAGTTTCGGGGGAGAGAGAGCTTTCTTT	CASSLSFGGERAFF
TRBV19	TRBJ1-1	.	13	.	TGTGCCAGTAGTTATTCAGGAGGTGCTGAAGCTTTCTTT	CASSYSGGAEAFF
TRBV6-6	TRBJ2-5	TRBD1	15	.	TGTGCCAGCAGTTACGCAGGGGGTGGGCAAGAGACCCAGTACTTC	CASSYAGGGQETQYF
TRBV5-1	TRBJ1-3	.	18	.	TGCGCCAGCAGCCCCTTCAGGGTTGGGGGACTCTCTGGAAACACCATATATTTT	CASSPFRVGGLSGNTIYF
TRBV10-3	TRBJ1-2	.	12	.	TGTGCCATCAAAGACAGTAACTATGGCTACACCTTC	CAIKDSNYGYTF
TRBV5-1	TRBJ1-3	.	15	.	TGCGCCAGCAGCTTGGCCGGGGGGCGAGGAAACACCATATATTTT	CASSLAGGRGNTIYF
TRBV7-2	TRBJ2-1	TRBD1	13	.	TGTGCCAGTTTCCAGGGGGATGGGATTGAGCAGTTCTTC	CASFQGDGIEQFF
TRBV5-1	TRBJ1-6	.	16	.	TGCGCCAGCAGCCCGGCAGCAGGGTCTGAAAATTCACCCCTCCACTTT	CASSPAAGSENSPLHF
TRBV4-3	TRBJ1-5	TRBD1	16	.	TGCGCCAGCAGCCAAGATGAGGGTCAGGGGGATCAGCCCCAGCATTTT	CASSQDEGQGDQPQHF
TRBV28	TRBJ1-1	TRBD1	16	.	TGTGCCAGCAGTTTTAACTCTGGACAGGGGAACACTGAAGCTTTCTTT	CASSFNSGQGNTEAFF
TRBV5-1	TRBJ2-5	TRBD1	18	.	TGCGCCAGCAGCCCCCGTACACTAGGGGACAGGGGAAAACTCACCCAGTACTTC	CASSPRTLGDRGKLTQYF
TRBV29-1	TRBJ2-7	.	13	.	TGCAGCGTGAACATACCGCGGGCTAAGGAGCAGTACTTC	CSVNIPRAKEQYF
TRBV7-7	TRBJ2-5	.	15	.	TGTGCCAGCAGCCCCCGCCCAGGGGCGGGAGAGACCCAGTACTTC	CASSPRPGAGETQYF
TRBV6-6	TRBJ1-5	.	14	.	TGTGCCAGCAGTCGGGTTCTCAGCAATCAGCCCCAGCATTTT	CASSRVLSNQPQHF
TRBV5-1	TRBJ2-1	TRBD2	18	.	TGCGCCAGCAGCTTCAGGACTAGCGGGAGTAGCTCCTACAATGAGCAGTTCTTC	CASSFRTSGSSSYNEQFF
TRBV4-2	TRBJ1-4	TRBD1	16	few	TGTGCCAGCAGCCAAGAGTTGGCAGGGGGCGGTGAAAAACTGTTTTTT	CASSQELAGGGEKLFF
TRBV30	TRBJ2-7	TRBD1	13	.	TGTGCCTGGAGTGTTGGGACAGGGAACGAGCAGTACTTC	CAWSVGTGNEQYF
TRBV7-8	TRBJ1-3	.	15	once	TGTGCCAGCAGCTTAGACACAAACACTGGAAACACCATATATTTT	CASSLDTNTGNTIYF
TRBV11-2	TRBJ2-7	.	15	.	TGTGCCAGCAGCTTCTCCGGGAGCGGCTCCTACGAGCAGTACTTC	CASSFSGSGSYEQYF
TRBV5-1	TRBJ2-5	.	16	.	TGCGCCAGCAGCGTGAGGCTCGGTCGGGGAGAAGAGACCCAGTACTTC	CASSVRLGRGEETQYF
TRBV11-2	TRBJ2-3	.	13	once	TGTGCCAGCAGCTTACCCCCGGCAGATACGCAGTATTTT	CASSLPPADTQYF